The TCR beta chain described here comes from a study of CD8 T cells in Susac syndrome. Reverse transcription of roughly 0.5 to 1 ug RNA was carried out with random hexamers. By means of immunoSEQ multiplex PCR, TCR beta CDR3 spanning 54 Vbeta and 13 Jbeta underwent amplification. MiXCR was run by TCRdb on the immunoSEQ multiplex PCR reads, yielding one entry per CDR3 protein. The table has around 120,000 distinct CDR3 sequences, roughly 94% seen once. Study-level results: It was acknowledged in the study that the number of individuals who were included in its TCR sequencing and HLA analysis was relatively small.

The CDR3 has 13 residues. V was shortened by 5 bases and J by 5 bases, with 9 bases between the two germline ends. CD8+ and CD4+ blood T cells underwent TCR beta sequencing. Details on this clonotype: Its antigen is not known.

The gene calls are TRBV12-3 or TRBV12-4 and TRBJ2-2; D not resolved. The sample consisted of CD4+ T cells from PBMCs. The TCR sequence derives from a human donor with multiple sclerosis. The CDR3 bases are TGTGCCAGCAGTGCCCAGAGGACCGGGGAGCTGTTTTTT. As protein: CASSAQRTGELFF.